This passage covers 7 T cell receptor beta chains from one sample sequenced in a study of T cell changes during pregnancy in multiple sclerosis. The assay was immunoSEQ multiplex PCR, and TCRdb's table has in-frame clones only and misses some. The sample has roughly 28,000 clones, roughly nine tenths seen once. This sample comprised CD8+ T cells from peripheral blood mononuclear cells, obtained before pregnancy. These receptors all come from a female donor with multiple sclerosis, enrolled in a pregnancy study.

This clone has only one observation. The chain has TRBV27 and TRBJ1-4; TRBD1 matches at 8 bases. CDR1 is MNHEY and CDR2 is SMNVEV in the germline V gene (reference sequence). V lost 5 bases to trimming and J lost 8 bases; unmatched junction nucleotides: 10. This CDR3 is 15 amino acids long. CDR3 sequence reads: CASSPRQGFREKLFF. The CDR3 region has the DNA TGTGCCAGCAGTCCCCGACAGGGGTTTAGAGAAAAACTGTTTTTT.

V usage is TRBV14 and J usage is TRBJ2-7, with 8 bases matching TRBD1. Germline CDR1 SGHDN, CDR2 FVKESK. The junction had 6 bases not matched to a gene; V was cut back by 3 bases and J by 2 bases. This CDR3 is 15 amino acids long. This CDR3 is CASSHGQGTTYEQYF. CDR3 coding DNA: TGTGCCAGCAGCCACGGACAGGGCACCACCTACGAGCAGTACTTC.

The chain is built from TRBV2 and TRBJ2-3, with 12 nucleotides matching TRBD1. With 8 bases clipped from V and 4 bases from J, the junction kept 7 bases outside the gene matches. The germline gives CDR1 SNHLY, CDR2 FYNNEI. The length of the CDR3 is 15 residues. The CDR3 region has the DNA TGTGCCAGCGTCTCTGGGACAGGGGGCGCAGATACGCAGTATTTT. This gives the protein CASVSGTGGADTQYF. The complete variable domain, with remaining parts taken from reference TRBV2 and TRBJ2-3, reads EPEVTQTPSHQVTQMGQEVILRCVPISNHLYFYWYRQILGQKVEFLVSFYNNEISEKSEIFDDQFSVERPDGSNFTLKIRSTKLEDSAMYFCASVSGTGGADTQYFGPGTRLTVL.

This clone was recorded once. The chain couples TRBV6-5 to TRBJ1-1; D perhaps matches TRBD1 (5 bases). V shed 2 bases and J shed 5 bases, with 12 bases lying between them. Germline V lookup: CDR1 MNHEY, CDR2 SVGAGI. The CDR3 length is 14 residues. CDR3 DNA sequence: TGTGCCAGCAGTTACGGGGGGTACGAAACTGAAGCTTTCTTT. This encodes CASSYGGYETEAFF.

The CDR3 loop is CASSLGDSYGYTF. The CDR3 nucleotides are TGTGCCAGCAGCTTAGGGGACAGCTATGGCTACACCTTC. The V and J genes are TRBV11-2 and TRBJ1-2; 7 bases are a match to TRBD1. With V trimmed by 1 base and J by 4 bases, 0 bases remained unmatched. Germline CDR1 and CDR2: SGHAT and FQNNGV. The CDR3 contains 13 residues.

J is TRBJ2-3 and V is TRBV7-9; 11 bases match TRBD1. In germline, CDR1 is SEHNR, CDR2 FQNEAQ (reference sequence). The CDR3 totals 19 residues. V trimming: 4 bases; J trimming: 2 bases; junction bases outside the gene matches: 14. The CDR3: CASSSDRGRLVTFTDTQYF. DNA for the CDR3: TGTGCCAGCAGCTCGGACAGGGGGCGCCTCGTTACTTTCACAGATACGCAGTATTTT. The full variable domain, in which reference TRBV7-9 and TRBJ2-3 provide the parts outside the CDR3, is DTGVSQNPRHKITKRGQNVTFRCDPISEHNRLYWYRQTLGQGPEFLTYFQNEAQLEKSRLLSDRFSAERPKGSFSTLEIQRTEQGDSAMYLCASSSDRGRLVTFTDTQYFGPGTRLTVL.

CDR3 nucleotides: TGTGCCAGCAGCTTAGCGGGACTTCGCACCTACAATGAGCAGTTCTTC. It translates to CASSLAGLRTYNEQFF. The chain uses TRBV7-9 and TRBJ2-1, with D maybe TRBD2 (6 bases). CDR3 size: 16 residues. Germline V gene sequence: CDR1 SEHNR, CDR2 FQNEAQ (reference sequence). Deletions cut 0 bases from V and 2 bases from J, with 11 bases between.